A selection of T cell receptor beta chains follows, all from one sample in a study of blood T cell repertoires in COVID-19. TCRdb keeps only in-frame clones here, not all; method: immunoSEQ multiplex PCR. This table has more than 85,000 clones, roughly nine tenths appearing once. The source material was peripheral blood. The source is a woman aged 45-65 years with COVID-19, enrolled during active disease. Both conserved end residues are part of each CDR3. The order of the fields is V gene, CDR3 protein.

V: TRBV30; CDR3: CAWRSQGPNGYTF
V: TRBV5-1; CDR3: CASSLTGQGNYYTF
V: TRBV7-2; CDR3: CASSLILAGGTDTQYF
V: TRBV2; CDR3: CASSRSGTGGYEQYF
V: TRBV9; CDR3: CASTPKGAHTEAFF
V: TRBV2; CDR3: CASSEARTTTEAFF
V: TRBV6-5; CDR3: CASSYSGASYEQYF
V: TRBV5-1; CDR3: CASSLDSVSTDTQYF
V: TRBV5-6; CDR3: CASSFQGSGQPQHF
V: TRBV18; CDR3: CASSRPGTGSEKLFF
V: TRBV5-8; CDR3: CASSLAGGLETQYF
V: TRBV9; CDR3: CASSDKTGRQAEAFF
V: TRBV4-1; CDR3: CASSQAPGQPNEKLFF
V: TRBV20-1; CDR3: CSATSGFGYTF
V: TRBV7-8; CDR3: CASSPVPNEQFF
V: TRBV4-1; CDR3: CASSHLRLAGGYEQYF
V: TRBV30; CDR3: CAWSQPRNINYGYTF
V: TRBV2; CDR3: CASSVVVLGTEAFF
V: TRBV19; CDR3: CASSSLSGRDGTDTQYF
V: TRBV29-1; CDR3: CSVDASGRHEQYF
V: TRBV3-1/TRBV3-2; CDR3: CASSQEYGTSPATSTDTQYF
V: TRBV2; CDR3: CARSPTENYGYTF
V: TRBV6-5; CDR3: CASSYNQDSNQPQHF
V: TRBV28; CDR3: CASTLTDYNSPLHF
V: TRBV5-8; CDR3: CASSTGQGIGYEQYF
V: TRBV7-2; CDR3: CASSSQEFRYSNQPQHF
V: TRBV2; CDR3: CASSRDTETQYF
V: TRBV27; CDR3: CASSLQGGSNQPQHF
V: TRBV6-5; CDR3: CAISYRGSTDTQYF
V: TRBV14; CDR3: CASSHLPGTGSNEQFF
V: TRBV6-5; CDR3: CASGSDRSNTGELFF